This T cell receptor (beta chain) emerged from a study of control samples from healthy donors and cancer patients. Germline values: CDR1 SGDLS, CDR2 YYNGEE. CDR3 length: 13 amino acids. Deletions cut 3 bases from V and 8 bases from J, with 12 bases between. TCRdb's copy holds only in-frame clones and misses some; the assay was immunoSEQ multiplex PCR. The sample yields about 120,000 clones, approximately 94% seen once. This sequence originates from a man over 45 with head and neck cancer. J is TRBJ2-4 and V is TRBV9; tentatively, D is TRBD1 or TRBD2 (5 bases each). The sequencing input was PBMCs. The chain's CDR3 is CASSGDPRYIQYF. Written as DNA, the CDR3 is TGTGCCAGCAGCGGGGACCCGCGGTACATTCAGTACTTC.